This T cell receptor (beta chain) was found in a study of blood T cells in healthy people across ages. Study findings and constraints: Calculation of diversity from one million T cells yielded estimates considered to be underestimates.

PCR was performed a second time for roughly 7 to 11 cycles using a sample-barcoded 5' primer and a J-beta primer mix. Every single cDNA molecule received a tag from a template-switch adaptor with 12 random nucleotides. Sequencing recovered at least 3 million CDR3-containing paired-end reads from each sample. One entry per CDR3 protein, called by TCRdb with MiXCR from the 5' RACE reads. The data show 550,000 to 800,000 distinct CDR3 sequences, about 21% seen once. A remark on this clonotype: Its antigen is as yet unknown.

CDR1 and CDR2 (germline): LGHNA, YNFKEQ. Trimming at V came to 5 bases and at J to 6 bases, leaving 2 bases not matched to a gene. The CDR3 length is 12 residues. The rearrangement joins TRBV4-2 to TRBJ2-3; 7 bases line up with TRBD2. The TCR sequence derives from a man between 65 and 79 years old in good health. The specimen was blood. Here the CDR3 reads CASSEAGDTQYF. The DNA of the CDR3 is TGTGCCAGCAGCGAAGCGGGGGATACGCAGTATTTT.